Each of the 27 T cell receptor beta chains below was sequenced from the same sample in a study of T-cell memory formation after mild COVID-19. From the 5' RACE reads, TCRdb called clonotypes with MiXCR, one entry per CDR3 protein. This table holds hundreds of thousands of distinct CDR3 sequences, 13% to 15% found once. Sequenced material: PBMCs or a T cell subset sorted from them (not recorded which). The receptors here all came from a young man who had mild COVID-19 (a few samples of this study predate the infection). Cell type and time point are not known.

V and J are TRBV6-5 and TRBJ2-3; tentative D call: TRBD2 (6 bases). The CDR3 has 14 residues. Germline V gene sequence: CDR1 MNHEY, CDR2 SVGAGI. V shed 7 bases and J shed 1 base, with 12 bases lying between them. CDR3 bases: TGTGCCAGCACCCCTTCGGGGGGCACAGATACGCAGTATTTT. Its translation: CASTPSGGTDTQYF.

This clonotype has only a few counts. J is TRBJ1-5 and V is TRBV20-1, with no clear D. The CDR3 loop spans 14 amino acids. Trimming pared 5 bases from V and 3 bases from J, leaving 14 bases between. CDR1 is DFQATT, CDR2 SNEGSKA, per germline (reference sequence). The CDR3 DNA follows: TGCAGTGCTGGTGGTGGGGTGGTCAATCAGCCCCAGCATTTT. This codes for CSAGGGVVNQPQHF.

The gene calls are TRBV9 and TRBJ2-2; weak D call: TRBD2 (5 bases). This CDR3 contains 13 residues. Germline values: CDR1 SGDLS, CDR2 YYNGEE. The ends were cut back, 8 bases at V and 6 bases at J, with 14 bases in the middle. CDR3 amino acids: CARPRVRPGELFF. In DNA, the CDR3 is TGTGCCAGACCGCGGGTTCGGCCCGGGGAGCTGTTTTTT.

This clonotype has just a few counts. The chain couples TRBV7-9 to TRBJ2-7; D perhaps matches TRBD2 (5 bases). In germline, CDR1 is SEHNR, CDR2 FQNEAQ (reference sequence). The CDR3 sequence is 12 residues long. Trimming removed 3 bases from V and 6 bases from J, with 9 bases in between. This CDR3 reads CASSLDFSEQYF. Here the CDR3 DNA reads TGTGCCAGCAGCTTGGACTTTTCCGAGCAGTACTTC.

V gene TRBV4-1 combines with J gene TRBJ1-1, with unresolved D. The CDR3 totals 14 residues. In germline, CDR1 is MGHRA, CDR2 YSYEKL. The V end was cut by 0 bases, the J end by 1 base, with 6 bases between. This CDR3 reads CASSQEPRNTEAFF. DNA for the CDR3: TGCGCCAGCAGCCAAGAACCGAGGAACACTGAAGCTTTCTTT.

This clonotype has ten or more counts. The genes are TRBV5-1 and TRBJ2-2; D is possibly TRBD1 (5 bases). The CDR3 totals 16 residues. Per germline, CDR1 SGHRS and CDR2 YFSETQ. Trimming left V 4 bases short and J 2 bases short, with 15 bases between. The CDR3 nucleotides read TGCGCCAGCAGCCCGTTGACAGCGTCAAACACCGGGGAGCTGTTTTTT. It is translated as CASSPLTASNTGELFF.

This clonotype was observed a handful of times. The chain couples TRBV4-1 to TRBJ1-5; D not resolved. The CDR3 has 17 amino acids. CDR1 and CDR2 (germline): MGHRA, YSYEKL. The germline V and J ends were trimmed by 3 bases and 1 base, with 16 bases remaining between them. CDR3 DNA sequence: TGCGCCAGCAGCCAGAGCGACCTCTATGTCAGCAATCAGCCCCAGCATTTT. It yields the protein CASSQSDLYVSNQPQHF.

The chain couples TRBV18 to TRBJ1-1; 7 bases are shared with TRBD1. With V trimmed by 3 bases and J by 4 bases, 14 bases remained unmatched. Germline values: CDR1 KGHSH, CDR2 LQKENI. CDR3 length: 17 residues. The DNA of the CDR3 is TGTGCCAGCTCACCCCGGGACAGAGGGGCCATGTTCACTGAAGCTTTCTTT. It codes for CASSPRDRGAMFTEAFF. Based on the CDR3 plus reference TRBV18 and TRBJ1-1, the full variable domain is NAGVMQNPRHLVRRRGQEARLRCSPMKGHSHVYWYRQLPEEGLKFMVYLQKENIIDESGMPKERFSAEFPKEGPSILRIQQVVRGDSAAYFCASSPRDRGAMFTEAFFGQGTRLTVV.

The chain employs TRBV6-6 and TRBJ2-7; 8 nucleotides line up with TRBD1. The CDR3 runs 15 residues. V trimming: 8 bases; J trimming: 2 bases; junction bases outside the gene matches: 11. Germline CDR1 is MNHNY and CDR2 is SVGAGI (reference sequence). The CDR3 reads CASSPAGGWTYEQYF. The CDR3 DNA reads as TGTGCCAGCTCGCCGGCAGGGGGCTGGACCTACGAGCAGTACTTC.

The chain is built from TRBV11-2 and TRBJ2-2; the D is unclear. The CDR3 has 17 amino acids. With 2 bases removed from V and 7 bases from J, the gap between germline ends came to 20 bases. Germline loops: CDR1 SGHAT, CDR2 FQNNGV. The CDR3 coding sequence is TGTGCCAGCAGCTTATTTCGGAAACCGGTAACAATCGGGGAGCTGTTTTTT. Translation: CASSLFRKPVTIGELFF.

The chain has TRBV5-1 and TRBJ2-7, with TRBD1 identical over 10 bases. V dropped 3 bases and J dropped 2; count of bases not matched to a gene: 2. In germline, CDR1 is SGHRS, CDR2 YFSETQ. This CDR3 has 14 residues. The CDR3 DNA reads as TGCGCCAGCAGCTGGACAGGGGGGACCTACGAGCAGTACTTC. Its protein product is CASSWTGGTYEQYF.

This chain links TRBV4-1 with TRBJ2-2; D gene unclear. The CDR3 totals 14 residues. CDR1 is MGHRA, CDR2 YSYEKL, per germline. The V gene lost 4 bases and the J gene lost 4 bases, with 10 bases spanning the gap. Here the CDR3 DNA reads TGCGCCAGCAGCCGAACGGAAGGCACCGGGGAGCTGTTTTTT. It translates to CASSRTEGTGELFF.

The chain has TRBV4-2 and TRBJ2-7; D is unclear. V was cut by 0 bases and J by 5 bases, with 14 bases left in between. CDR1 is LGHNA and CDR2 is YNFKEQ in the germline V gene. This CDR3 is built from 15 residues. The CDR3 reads CASSQDWRSGDEQYF. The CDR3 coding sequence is TGTGCCAGCAGCCAAGATTGGCGGAGTGGCGACGAGCAGTACTTC.

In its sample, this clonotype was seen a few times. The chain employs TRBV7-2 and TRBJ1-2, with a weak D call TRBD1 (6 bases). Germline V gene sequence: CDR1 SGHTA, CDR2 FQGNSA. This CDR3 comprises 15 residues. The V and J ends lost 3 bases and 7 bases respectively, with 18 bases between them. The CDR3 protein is CASSFRGPDAIGYTF. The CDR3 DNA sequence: TGTGCCAGCAGCTTCAGGGGCCCTGACGCTATTGGCTACACCTTC.

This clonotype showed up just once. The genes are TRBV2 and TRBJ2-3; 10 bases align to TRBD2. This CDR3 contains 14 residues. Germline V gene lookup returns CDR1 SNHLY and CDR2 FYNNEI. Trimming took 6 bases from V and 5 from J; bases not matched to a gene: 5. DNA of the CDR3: TGTGCCAGCAGGGTACTAGCGGGATTAGATACGCAGTATTTT. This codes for CASRVLAGLDTQYF.

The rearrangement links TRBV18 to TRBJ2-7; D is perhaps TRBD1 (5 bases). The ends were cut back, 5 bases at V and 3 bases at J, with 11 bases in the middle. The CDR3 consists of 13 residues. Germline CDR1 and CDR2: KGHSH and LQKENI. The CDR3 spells CASSNSQGYEQYF. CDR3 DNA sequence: TGTGCCAGCTCAAACAGCCAGGGCTACGAGCAGTACTTC.

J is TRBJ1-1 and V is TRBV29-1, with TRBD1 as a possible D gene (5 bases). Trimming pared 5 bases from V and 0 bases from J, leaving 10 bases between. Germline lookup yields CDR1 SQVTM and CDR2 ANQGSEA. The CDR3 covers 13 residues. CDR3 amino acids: CSVLDILNTEAFF. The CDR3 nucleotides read TGCAGCGTTCTGGACATACTGAACACTGAAGCTTTCTTT.

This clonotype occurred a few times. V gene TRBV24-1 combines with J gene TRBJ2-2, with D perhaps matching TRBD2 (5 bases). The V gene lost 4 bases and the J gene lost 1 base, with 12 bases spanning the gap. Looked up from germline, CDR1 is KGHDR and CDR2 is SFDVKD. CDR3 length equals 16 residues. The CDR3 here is CATSENGAGNTGELFF. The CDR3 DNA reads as TGTGCCACCAGTGAAAACGGCGCGGGGAACACCGGGGAGCTGTTTTTT.

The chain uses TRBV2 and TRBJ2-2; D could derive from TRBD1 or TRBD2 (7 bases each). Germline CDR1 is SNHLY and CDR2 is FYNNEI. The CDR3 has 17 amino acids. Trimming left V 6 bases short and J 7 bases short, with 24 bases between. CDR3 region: CASRDGRGGVFGGELFF. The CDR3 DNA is TGTGCCAGCAGGGACGGCAGGGGGGGCGTCTTTGGCGGGGAGCTGTTTTTT. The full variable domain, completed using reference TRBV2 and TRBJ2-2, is EPEVTQTPSHQVTQMGQEVILRCVPISNHLYFYWYRQILGQKVEFLVSFYNNEISEKSEIFDDQFSVERPDGSNFTLKIRSTKLEDSAMYFCASRDGRGGVFGGELFFGEGSRLTVL.

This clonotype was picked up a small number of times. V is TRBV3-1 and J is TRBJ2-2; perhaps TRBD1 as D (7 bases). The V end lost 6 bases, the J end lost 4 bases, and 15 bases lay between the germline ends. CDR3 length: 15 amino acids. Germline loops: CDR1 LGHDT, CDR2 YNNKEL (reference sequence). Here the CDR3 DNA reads TGTGCCAGCAGTCCGACAGGGACTGGCACCGGGGAGCTGTTTTTT. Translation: CASSPTGTGTGELFF.

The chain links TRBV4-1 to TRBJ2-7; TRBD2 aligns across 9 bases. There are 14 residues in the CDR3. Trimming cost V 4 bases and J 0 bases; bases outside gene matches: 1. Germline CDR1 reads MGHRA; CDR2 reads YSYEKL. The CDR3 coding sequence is TGCGCCAGCAGCCGCGGGGGGGGCTCCTACGAGCAGTACGTC. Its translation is CASSRGGGSYEQYV.

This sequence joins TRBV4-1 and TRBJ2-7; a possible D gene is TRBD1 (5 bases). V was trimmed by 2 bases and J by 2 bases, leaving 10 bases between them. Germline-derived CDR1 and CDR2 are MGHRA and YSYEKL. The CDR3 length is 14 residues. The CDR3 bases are TGCGCCAGCAGCCAAAGACAGCAAACCTACGAGCAGTACTTC. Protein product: CASSQRQQTYEQYF.

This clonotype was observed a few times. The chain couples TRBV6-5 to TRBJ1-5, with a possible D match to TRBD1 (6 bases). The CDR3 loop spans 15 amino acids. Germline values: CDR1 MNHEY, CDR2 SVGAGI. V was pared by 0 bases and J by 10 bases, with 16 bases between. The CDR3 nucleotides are TGTGCCAGCAGTTACTCGAGCGGGACATTCTCACCCCAGCATTTT. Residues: CASSYSSGTFSPQHF.

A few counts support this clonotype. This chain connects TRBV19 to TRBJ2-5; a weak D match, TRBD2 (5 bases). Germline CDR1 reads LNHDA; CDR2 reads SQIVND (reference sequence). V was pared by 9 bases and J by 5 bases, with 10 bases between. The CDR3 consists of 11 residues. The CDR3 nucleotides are TGTGCCAGCCGCAAGCGGGAGACCCAGTACTTC. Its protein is CASRKRETQYF.

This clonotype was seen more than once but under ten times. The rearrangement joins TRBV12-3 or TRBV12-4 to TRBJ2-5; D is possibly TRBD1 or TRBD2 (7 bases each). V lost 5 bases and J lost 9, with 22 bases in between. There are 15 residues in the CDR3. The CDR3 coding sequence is TGTGCCAGCAGTCCGACAGGGAGGGACGCGGGGGCCCAGTACTTC. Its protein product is CASSPTGRDAGAQYF.

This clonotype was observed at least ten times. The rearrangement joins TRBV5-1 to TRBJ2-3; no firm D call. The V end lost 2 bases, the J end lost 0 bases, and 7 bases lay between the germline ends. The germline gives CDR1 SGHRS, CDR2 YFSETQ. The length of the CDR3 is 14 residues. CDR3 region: CASSLGESTDTQYF. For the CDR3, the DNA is TGCGCCAGCAGCTTAGGAGAGAGCACAGATACGCAGTATTTT. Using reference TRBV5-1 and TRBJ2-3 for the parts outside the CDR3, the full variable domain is KAGVTQTPRYLIKTRGQQVTLSCSPISGHRSVSWYQQTPGQGLQFLFEYFSETQRNKGNFPGRFSGRQFSNSRSEMNVSTLELGDSALYLCASSLGESTDTQYFGPGTRLTVL.

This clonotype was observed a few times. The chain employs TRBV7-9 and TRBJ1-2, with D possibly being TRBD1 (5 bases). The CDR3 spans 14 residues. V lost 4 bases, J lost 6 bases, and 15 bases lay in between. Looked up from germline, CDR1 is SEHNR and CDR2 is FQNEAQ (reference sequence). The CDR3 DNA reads TGTGCCAGCAGCTCGGGGACGCAAATTAATGGCTACACCTTC. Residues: CASSSGTQINGYTF. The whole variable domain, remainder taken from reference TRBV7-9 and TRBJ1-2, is DTGVSQNPRHKITKRGQNVTFRCDPISEHNRLYWYRQTLGQGPEFLTYFQNEAQLEKSRLLSDRFSAERPKGSFSTLEIQRTEQGDSAMYLCASSSGTQINGYTFGSGTRLTVV.